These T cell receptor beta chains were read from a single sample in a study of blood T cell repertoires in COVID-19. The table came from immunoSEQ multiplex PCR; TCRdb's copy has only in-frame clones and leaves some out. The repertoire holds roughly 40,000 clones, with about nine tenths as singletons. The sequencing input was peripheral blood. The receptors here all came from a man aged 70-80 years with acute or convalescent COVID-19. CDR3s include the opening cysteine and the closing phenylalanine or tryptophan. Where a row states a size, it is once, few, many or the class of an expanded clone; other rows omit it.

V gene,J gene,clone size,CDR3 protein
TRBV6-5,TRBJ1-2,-,CAITWTGNYGYTF
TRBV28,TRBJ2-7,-,CASSFPSATGGDSYEQYF
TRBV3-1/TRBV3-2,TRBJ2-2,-,CASSLQATSGPRGELFF
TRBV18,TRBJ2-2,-,CASSPPAGGPDTGELFF
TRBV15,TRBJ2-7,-,CATSLRQISYEQYF
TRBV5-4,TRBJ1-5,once,CASSLQGDQPQHF
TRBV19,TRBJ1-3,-,CASSTTASSSGNTIYF
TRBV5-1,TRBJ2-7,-,CASKQDSYEQYF
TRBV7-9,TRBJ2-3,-,CASSLMGDLSTDTQYF
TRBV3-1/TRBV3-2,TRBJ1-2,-,CASSQGTNRGYGYTF
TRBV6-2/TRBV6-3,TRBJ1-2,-,CASSPRQGDGRGYTF
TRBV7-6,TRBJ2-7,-,CASSFDARGNYEQYF
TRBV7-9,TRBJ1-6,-,CASSFSRDRSYNSPLHF
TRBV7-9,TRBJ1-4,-,CASSLSSGQPNEKLFF
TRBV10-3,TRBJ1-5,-,CAISEQPDQPQHF
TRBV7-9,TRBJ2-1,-,CASKSPSGFHNEQFF
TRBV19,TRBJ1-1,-,CASSIARAGASTEAFF
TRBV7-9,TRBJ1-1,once,CASSLARAGDTEAFF
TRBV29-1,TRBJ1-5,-,CSVGTAINQPQHF
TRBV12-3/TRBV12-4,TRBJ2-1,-,CASSLGAATEQFF
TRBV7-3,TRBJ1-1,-,CASSLIRGGEAFF
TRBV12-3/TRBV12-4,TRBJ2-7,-,CASGREGLGEQYF
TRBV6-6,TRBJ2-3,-,CASSYQRRATDTQYF
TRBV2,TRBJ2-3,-,CASTPTGNTQYF
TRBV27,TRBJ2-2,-,CASSLWGQKGNTGELFF
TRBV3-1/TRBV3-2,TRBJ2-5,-,CARPDSLIPQDF
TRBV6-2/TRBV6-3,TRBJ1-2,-,CASSYAAGYGYTF
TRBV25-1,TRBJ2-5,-,CASNQGQGTQYF
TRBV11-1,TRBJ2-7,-,CASSISGQGAYEQYF
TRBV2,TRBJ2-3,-,CASRRQGLTDTQYF
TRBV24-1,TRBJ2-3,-,CATSDQVSGGTDTQYF
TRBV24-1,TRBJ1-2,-,CATSEGGIYGYTF
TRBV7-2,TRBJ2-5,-,CASSLEIAGGETQYF
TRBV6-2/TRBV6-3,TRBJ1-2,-,CASSPTVRTTNYGYTF
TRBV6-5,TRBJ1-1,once,CASSVTGYTEAFF
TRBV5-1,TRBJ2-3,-,CASSLRDRVSGTDTQYF
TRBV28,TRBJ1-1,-,CASSPQGGTEAFF